The T cell receptor beta chain under discussion was sequenced for a study of control samples from healthy donors and cancer patients. TCRdb's table, derived via immunoSEQ multiplex PCR, lists solely in-frame clones and lacks some. The sample lists about 120,000 clones; approximately 90% were seen once. This CDR3 region has 14 residues. V was clipped by 7 bases and J by 2 bases, with 12 bases between them. Germline lookup yields CDR1 SNHLY and CDR2 FYNNEI. Sequencing was performed on blood. This sequence originates from a middle-aged man in good health. The J gene is TRBJ1-5, the V gene TRBV2; unclear D gene. The CDR3 DNA is TGTGCCAGCAAAGCAACGTGGGGCAATCAGCCCCAGCATTTT. Encoded protein: CASKATWGNQPQHF.